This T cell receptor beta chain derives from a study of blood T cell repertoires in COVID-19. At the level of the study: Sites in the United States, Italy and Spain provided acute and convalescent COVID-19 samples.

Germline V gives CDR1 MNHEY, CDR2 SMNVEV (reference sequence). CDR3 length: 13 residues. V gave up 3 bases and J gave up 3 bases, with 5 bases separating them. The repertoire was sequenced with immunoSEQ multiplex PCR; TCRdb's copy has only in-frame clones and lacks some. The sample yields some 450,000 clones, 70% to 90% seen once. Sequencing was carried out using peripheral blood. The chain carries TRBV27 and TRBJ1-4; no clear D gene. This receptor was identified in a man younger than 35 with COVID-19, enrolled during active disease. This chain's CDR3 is CASSFQANEKLFF. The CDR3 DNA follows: TGTGCCAGCAGTTTTCAGGCTAATGAAAAACTGTTTTTT.